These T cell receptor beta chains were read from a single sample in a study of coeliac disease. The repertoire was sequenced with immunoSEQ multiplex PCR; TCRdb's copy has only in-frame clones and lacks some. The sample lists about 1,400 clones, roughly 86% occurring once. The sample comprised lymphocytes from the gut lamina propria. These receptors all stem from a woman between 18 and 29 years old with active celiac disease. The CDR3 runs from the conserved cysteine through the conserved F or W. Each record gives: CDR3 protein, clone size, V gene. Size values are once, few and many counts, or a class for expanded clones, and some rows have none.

CASRQSGTTDTQYF | - | TRBV6-5
CASSLYGTGRVQETQYF | - | TRBV7-9
CASSRDSHEQYF | - | TRBV7-3
CASSQDPAMGGSEAFF | - | TRBV4-3
CASRPWTGRLEQYF | - | TRBV6-1
CASSLVYHGQGSYEQYF | once | TRBV11-3
CASSYPTGGLYEQYF | - | TRBV5-5
CARSLVSGSYNEQFF | - | TRBV5-3
CASSVVAGGTEAFF | few | TRBV6-1
CASSSGLAGAAAGELFF | - | TRBV7-3
CASSYGQGSSGANVLTF | - | TRBV27
CASSWGGPDSYNEQFF | - | TRBV13
CASSSLGQAYEQYF | - | TRBV28
CASSFSDTQYF | - | TRBV11-1
CASSTNSGGQETQYF | - | TRBV19
CASRRGGRDGYTF | - | TRBV2
CASNPLSQGWGGYTF | - | TRBV19
CASRDTGTNQPQHF | - | TRBV10-1
CASSVGQGSQPQHF | - | TRBV9
CASSVAGLADSYNEQFF | once | TRBV5-1
CASTEDRGRDTEAFF | once | TRBV6-6
CASSPMASSYEQYF | - | TRBV18
CASSDRGNQPQHF | - | TRBV6-6
CASTLPTGGRYEQYF | - | TRBV2
CASSFSYSGNTIYF | few | TRBV5-5
CASSLGGDPWGETQYF | - | TRBV28
CASSLWQGISTNEKLFF | - | TRBV28
CASGGLAETQYF | - | TRBV11-2
CAWSRQGEAFF | - | TRBV30
CASTLPLNSGRWETQYF | - | TRBV28
CASSESRLDTDTQYF | - | TRBV25-1
CASSLAEGGGNEKLFF | - | TRBV5-6
CASSQAVSPTGELFF | few | TRBV4-1
CASSVLGQGYEQYF | - | TRBV28
CASSKRGTDSGGCNTQYF | - | TRBV21-1
CASSLIGGHTEAFF | - | TRBV27
CASRETGVVYGYTF | - | TRBV6-1
CSAGSSYEQYF | - | TRBV20-1
CAWSPPGLAVVQYF | - | TRBV30
CASSLVERGYGYTF | - | TRBV5-8
CSVEGKGGSEAFF | - | TRBV29-1
CASSEYFPHTGGNEQFF | once | TRBV25-1